These T cell receptor beta chains were read from a single sample in a study of cytomegalovirus exposure and HLA in healthy donors. Method: immunoSEQ multiplex PCR; TCRdb's copy keeps in-frame clones and lacks some. The data contain some 160,000 clones, 77% of them singletons. Material: PBMCs. Receptors were obtained from a woman between 25 and 40 years old in good health and CMV-seronegative. CDR3s include the opening cysteine and the closing phenylalanine or tryptophan. The order of the fields is D gene, clone size, J gene, V gene, CDR3 DNA, CDR3 protein. A D gene is named only where the DNA matches it firmly. Clone size appears in some rows only: once, few, many, or a class for an expanded clone.

TRBD1 few TRBJ1-1 TRBV11-2 TGTGCCAGCAGCACGGACAGGGTGGCTTTCTTT CASSTDRVAFF
. . TRBJ2-2 TRBV7-2 TGTGCCAGCAATCTAAGGGGCCCCCGTCCTGGCGGGGAGCTGTTTTTT CASNLRGPRPGGELFF
. . TRBJ1-2 TRBV10-2 TGCGCCAGCAGTGATGCCTTGTATTGGGGCTACCCCTTC CASSDALYWGYPF
. . TRBJ1-5 TRBV2 TGTGCCAGCAGTGAAGGCATCCTATCGCAGCCCCAGCATTTT CASSEGILSQPQHF
. . TRBJ1-2 TRBV30 TGTGCCTGGAGTGTGTGGGGGCGCGGTGGCTACACCTTC CAWSVWGRGGYTF
. . TRBJ1-6 TRBV27 TGTGCCAGCAGTTTATCGCAGGGGATGTCCTATAATTCACCCCTCCACTTT CASSLSQGMSYNSPLHF
TRBD2 . TRBJ2-7 TRBV5-1 TGCGCCAGCGGAATAACTAGCGGGATGACCTACGAGCAGTACTTC CASGITSGMTYEQYF
TRBD1 . TRBJ1-3 TRBV5-1 TGCGCCAGCGGATCCGGGACAGACTCTGGAAACACCATATATTTT CASGSGTDSGNTIYF
TRBD2 few TRBJ2-3 TRBV10-2 TGCGCCAGCGGTAGGACTAGCGGGAGGGCAAGGGATACGCAGTATTTT CASGRTSGRARDTQYF
. . TRBJ1-1 TRBV7-9 TGTGCCAGCAGCTGGACAGCCGAAGCTTTCTTT CASSWTAEAFF
. . TRBJ1-1 TRBV7-9 TGTGCCAGCAGTGGACAGTACACTGAAGCTTTCTTT CASSGQYTEAFF
. once TRBJ2-7 TRBV7-9 TGTGCCAGCAGCGTACGCCGTGGGGCACTTTACGAGCAGTACTTC CASSVRRGALYEQYF
TRBD2 once TRBJ2-1 TRBV7-9 TGTGCCGGACCTAGCGGTGAGCAGTTCTTC CAGPSGEQFF
TRBD2 . TRBJ2-7 TRBV4-1 TGCGCCAGCAGCCCGGGACTACGTTACGAGCAGTACTTC CASSPGLRYEQYF
. few TRBJ1-4 TRBV28 TGTGCCGGGAGGGGGGGAGGGAGTGAAAAACTGTTTTTT CAGRGGGSEKLFF
TRBD1 . TRBJ1-5 TRBV30 TGTGCCTTAGGACAGGGAAAGGATCAGCCCCAGCATTTT CALGQGKDQPQHF
. . TRBJ1-5 TRBV29-1 TGCAGCGTTGGTCAGGGTTACAATCAGCCCCAGCATTTT CSVGQGYNQPQHF
TRBD2 . TRBJ2-7 TRBV9 TGTGCCAGCAGCGTTACCCCCGGGACTAGTGTCTACGAGCAGTACTTC CASSVTPGTSVYEQYF
. . TRBJ2-3 TRBV4-2 TGTGCCAGCAGCCAAGCTCTTTCCGGGACAACTAGCACAGATACGCAGTATTTT CASSQALSGTTSTDTQYF
TRBD1 . TRBJ1-1 TRBV6-5 TGTGCCAGCCCCGCCGGGACAGGGAAGAACACTGAAGCTTTCTTT CASPAGTGKNTEAFF